These 10 T cell receptor beta chains share one sample of origin, sequenced in a study of blood T cell repertoires in COVID-19. Clones were read by immunoSEQ multiplex PCR, and TCRdb kept only the in-frame ones, dropping some. Of approximately 47,000 clones in the sample, around 84% were seen once. The sequencing sample was made of peripheral blood. The receptors derive from a woman aged 80 or older with COVID-19, enrolled during active disease.

This clone has only one observation. This sequence joins TRBV19 and TRBJ2-7, with 7 bases fitting TRBD1. The CDR3 contains 14 residues. Losses at the gene ends were 3 bases for V and 2 bases for J; bases not matched to a gene: 4. CDR1 and CDR2 from the germline V gene are LNHDA and SQIVND (reference sequence). CDR3 DNA: TGTGCCAGTAGTATGGGGGACAGACCCTACGAGCAGTACTTC. Residues: CASSMGDRPYEQYF.

This clone was seen just once. The chain is built from TRBV5-1 and TRBJ1-2; D gene uncertain. V was shortened by 5 bases and J by 4 bases, with 12 bases between the two germline ends. This CDR3 spans 13 amino acids. CDR1 is SGHRS and CDR2 is YFSETQ in the germline V gene. CDR3 nucleotide sequence: TGCGCCAGCAGGGCCACCAGAGGCTATGGCTACACCTTC. This gives the protein CASRATRGYGYTF.

This chain connects TRBV13 to TRBJ1-2; 8 nucleotides align to TRBD1. Germline CDR1 is PRHDT and CDR2 is FYEKMQ (reference sequence). The CDR3 runs 17 residues. Trimming removed 1 base from V and 4 bases from J; junction bases left unmatched: 11. DNA of the CDR3: TGTGCCAGCAGCTTAGCCTTGACAGGGGAGTCTCGCTATGGCTACACCTTC. Translated, it gives CASSLALTGESRYGYTF.

The rearrangement uses TRBV5-1 and TRBJ2-3, with TRBD1 identical over 11 bases. This CDR3 is built from 14 residues. The germline V gene encodes CDR1 SGHRS and CDR2 YFSETQ. V was clipped by 4 bases and J by 5 bases; unmatched bases: 3. CDR3 sequence reads: CASSLDRGRDTQYF. The CDR3 coding sequence is TGCGCCAGCAGCCTGGACAGGGGGCGAGATACGCAGTATTTT. The full variable domain, its missing parts supplied by reference TRBV5-1 and TRBJ2-3, is KAGVTQTPRYLIKTRGQQVTLSCSPISGHRSVSWYQQTPGQGLQFLFEYFSETQRNKGNFPGRFSGRQFSNSRSEMNVSTLELGDSALYLCASSLDRGRDTQYFGPGTRLTVL.

This clone was detected only a few times. The chain couples TRBV10-3 to TRBJ1-2; 7 positions agree with TRBD1. J lost 4 bases, V lost 2 bases, and 1 base had no gene match. There are 13 residues in the CDR3. Germline lookup yields CDR1 ENHRY and CDR2 SYGVKD. Here the CDR3 DNA reads TGTGCCATCAGTGAGCGGACAGGCTATGGCTACACCTTC. It yields the protein CAISERTGYGYTF.

V is TRBV24-1 and J is TRBJ2-1, with TRBD1 identical over 9 bases. This CDR3 is 16 amino acids long. V dropped 5 bases and J dropped 7; count of bases not matched to a gene: 11. CDR1 KGHDR and CDR2 SFDVKD come from the germline V gene. The CDR3 here is CATSGQTGGIRNEQFF. CDR3 DNA sequence: TGTGCCACCAGTGGTCAAACAGGGGGCATCAGGAATGAGCAGTTCTTC.

The chain links TRBV21-1 to TRBJ1-2; the D call of TRBD1 is as the table states it, not checked on the DNA. TRBV21-1 is termed a pseudogene. This CDR3 comprises 17 residues. The CDR3 coding sequence is TGTGCCAGCAGCCCACGACCCCCAGGGGGATCCGAGATCGGCTACACCTTC. It is translated as CASSPRPPGGSEIGYTF.

The V call is TRBV6-5, the J call TRBJ1-3, with 7 bases identical to TRBD1. V lost 7 bases to trimming and J lost 2 bases; unmatched junction nucleotides: 8. The CDR3 consists of 15 residues. The germline V gene has CDR1 MNHEY and CDR2 SVGAGI. The CDR3 DNA follows: TGTGCCAGCAACTCCCCCGGACAGGCTGGAAACACCATATATTTT. Amino acids: CASNSPGQAGNTIYF.

This clone was seen once. The chain couples TRBV5-1 to TRBJ1-5, with 8 bases matching TRBD1. CDR1 is SGHRS and CDR2 is YFSETQ in the germline V gene. V dropped 0 bases and J dropped 2; count of bases not matched to a gene: 4. This CDR3 is 16 amino acids long. CDR3 DNA: TGCGCCAGCAGCTTGGGTGACAGGGGTGGCAATCAGCCCCAGCATTTT. Amino acid sequence: CASSLGDRGGNQPQHF.

V is TRBV13 and J is TRBJ1-1; no clear D gene. With 3 bases removed from V and 0 bases from J, the gap between germline ends came to 17 bases. The germline V gene has CDR1 PRHDT and CDR2 FYEKMQ (reference sequence). The CDR3 has 17 residues. The CDR3 DNA sequence: TGTGCCAGCAGCTTTTTGCGTTCCGGAGGGATGAACACTGAAGCTTTCTTT. Translating it yields CASSFLRSGGMNTEAFF.